The source of this T cell receptor beta chain is a study of identical twins. Study-level results: Cord blood beta clonotypes that were abundant carried fewer insertions, and memory repertoires showed no such trend.

This clonotype was observed a few times. What it recognizes is unknown. Trimming took 3 bases from V and 0 from J, leaving 13 bases between them. Germline values: CDR1 KGHSH, CDR2 LQKENI. The CDR3 loop spans 16 amino acids. Carrying unique molecular identifiers, the cDNA also gained a universal primer site through template switching. TCRdb processed the 5' RACE reads anew with MiXCR; each CDR3 protein has one entry. The sample shows about 810,000 distinct CDR3 sequences, about 12% of them seen only once. These data were also reused for a study on yellow fever vaccine responses in identical twins.

This chain joins TRBV18 and TRBJ2-3; D not certain. Source material: PBMCs. This sequence was found in a woman between 18 and 30 years old in good health. CDR3 protein: CASSPTIQTSTDTQYF. The CDR3 nucleotides read TGTGCCAGCTCACCGACCATCCAAACTAGCACAGATACGCAGTATTTT.